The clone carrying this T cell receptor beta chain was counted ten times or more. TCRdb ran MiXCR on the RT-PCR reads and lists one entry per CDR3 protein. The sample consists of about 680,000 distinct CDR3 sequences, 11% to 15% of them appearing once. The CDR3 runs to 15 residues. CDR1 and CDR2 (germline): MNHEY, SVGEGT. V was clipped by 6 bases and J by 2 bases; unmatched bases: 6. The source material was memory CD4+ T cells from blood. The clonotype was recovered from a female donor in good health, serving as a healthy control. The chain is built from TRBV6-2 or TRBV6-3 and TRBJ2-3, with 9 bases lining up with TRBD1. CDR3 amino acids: CASRTGTGSTDTQYF. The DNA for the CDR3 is TGTGCCAGCAGAACCGGGACAGGGTCCACAGATACGCAGTATTTT.